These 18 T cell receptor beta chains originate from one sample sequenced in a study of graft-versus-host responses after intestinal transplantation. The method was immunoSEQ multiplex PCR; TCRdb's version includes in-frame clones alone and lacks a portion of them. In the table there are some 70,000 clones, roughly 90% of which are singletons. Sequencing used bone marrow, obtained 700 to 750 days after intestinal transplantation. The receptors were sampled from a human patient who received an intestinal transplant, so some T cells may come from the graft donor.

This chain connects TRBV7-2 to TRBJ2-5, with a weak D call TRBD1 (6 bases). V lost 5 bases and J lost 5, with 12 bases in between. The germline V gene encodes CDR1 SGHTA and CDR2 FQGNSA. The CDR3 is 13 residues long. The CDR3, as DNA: TGTGCCAGCAGCCCTGGGGGCCTGGAGACCCAGTACTTC. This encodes CASSPGGLETQYF.

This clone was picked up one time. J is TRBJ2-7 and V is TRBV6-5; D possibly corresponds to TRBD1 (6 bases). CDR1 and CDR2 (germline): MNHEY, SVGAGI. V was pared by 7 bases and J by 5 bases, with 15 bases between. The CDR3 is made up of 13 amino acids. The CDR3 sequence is CASNPTGIHEQYF. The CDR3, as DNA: TGTGCCAGCAACCCGACAGGTATCCACGAGCAGTACTTC.

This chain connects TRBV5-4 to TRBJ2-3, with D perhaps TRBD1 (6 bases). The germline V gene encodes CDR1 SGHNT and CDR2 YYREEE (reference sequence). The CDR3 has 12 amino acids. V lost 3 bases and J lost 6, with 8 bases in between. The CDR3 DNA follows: TGTGCCAGCAGCTCAGGACAGGATACGCAGTATTTT. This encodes CASSSGQDTQYF.

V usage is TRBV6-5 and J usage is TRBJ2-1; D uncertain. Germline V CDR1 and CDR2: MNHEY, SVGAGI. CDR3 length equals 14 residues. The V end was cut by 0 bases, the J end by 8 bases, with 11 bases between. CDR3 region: CASSYSKTHDEQFF. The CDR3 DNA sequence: TGTGCCAGCAGTTACTCGAAGACACACGATGAGCAGTTCTTC.

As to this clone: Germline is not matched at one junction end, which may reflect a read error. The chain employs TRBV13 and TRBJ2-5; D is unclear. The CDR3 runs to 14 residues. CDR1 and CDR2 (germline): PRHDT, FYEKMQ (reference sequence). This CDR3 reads CASSLATLGEAQYF. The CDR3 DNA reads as TGTGCCAGCAGCTTAGCCACTCTCGGAGAGGCCCAGTACTTC.

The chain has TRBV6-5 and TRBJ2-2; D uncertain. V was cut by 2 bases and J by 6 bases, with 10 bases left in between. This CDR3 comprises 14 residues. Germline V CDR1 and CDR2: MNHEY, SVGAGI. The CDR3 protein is CASSYGARPGELFF. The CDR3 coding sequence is TGTGCCAGCAGTTACGGAGCTCGGCCCGGGGAGCTGTTTTTT.

CDR3 nucleotides: TGTGCCAGTAGTATTATCGGGGGCACAGATACGCAGTATTTT. Protein product: CASSIIGGTDTQYF. The chain recombines TRBV19 with TRBJ2-3; tentatively, D is TRBD2 (5 bases). Trimming took off 3 bases at V and 1 base at J, with 8 bases between the two ends. Germline values: CDR1 LNHDA, CDR2 SQIVND (reference sequence). CDR3 length: 14 residues.

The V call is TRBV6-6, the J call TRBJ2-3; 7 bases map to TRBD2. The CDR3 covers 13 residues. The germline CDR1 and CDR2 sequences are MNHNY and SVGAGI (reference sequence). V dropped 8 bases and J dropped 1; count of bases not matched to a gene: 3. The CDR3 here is CASGRGGTDTQYF. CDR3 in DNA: TGTGCCAGCGGCCGGGGGGGCACAGATACGCAGTATTTT.

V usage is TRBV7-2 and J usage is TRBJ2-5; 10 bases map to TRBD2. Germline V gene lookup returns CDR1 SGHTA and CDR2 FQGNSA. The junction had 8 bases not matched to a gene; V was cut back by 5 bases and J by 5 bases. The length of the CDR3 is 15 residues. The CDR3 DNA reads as TGTGCCAGCAGCACAAGCGGGGGGGCCTTCGAGACCCAGTACTTC. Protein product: CASSTSGGAFETQYF.

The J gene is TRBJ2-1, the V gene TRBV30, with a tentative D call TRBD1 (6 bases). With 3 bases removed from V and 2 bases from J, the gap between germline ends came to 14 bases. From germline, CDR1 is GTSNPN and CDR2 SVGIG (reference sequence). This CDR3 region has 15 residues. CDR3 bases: TGTGCCTGGAGACACACAGGGTTCACCTACAATGAGCAGTTCTTC. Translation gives CAWRHTGFTYNEQFF.

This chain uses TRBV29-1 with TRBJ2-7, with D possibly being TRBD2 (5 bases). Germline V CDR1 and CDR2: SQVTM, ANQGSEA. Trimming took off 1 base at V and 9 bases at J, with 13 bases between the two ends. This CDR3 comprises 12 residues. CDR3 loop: CSVEVRYRGQYF. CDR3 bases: TGCAGCGTTGAAGTTAGGTATCGGGGGCAGTACTTC.

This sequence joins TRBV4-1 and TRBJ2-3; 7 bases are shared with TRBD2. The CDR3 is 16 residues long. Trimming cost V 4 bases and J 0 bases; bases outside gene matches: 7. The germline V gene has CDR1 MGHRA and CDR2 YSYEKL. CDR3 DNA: TGCGCCAGCAGCCGATCTAGCGGATCTAGCACAGATACGCAGTATTTT. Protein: CASSRSSGSSTDTQYF.

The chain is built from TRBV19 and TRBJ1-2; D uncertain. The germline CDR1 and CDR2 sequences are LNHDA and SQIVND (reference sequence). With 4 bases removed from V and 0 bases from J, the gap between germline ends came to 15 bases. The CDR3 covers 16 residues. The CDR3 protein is CASSTLDDTANYGYTF. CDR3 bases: TGTGCCAGTAGTACCCTAGACGACACAGCTAACTATGGCTACACCTTC.

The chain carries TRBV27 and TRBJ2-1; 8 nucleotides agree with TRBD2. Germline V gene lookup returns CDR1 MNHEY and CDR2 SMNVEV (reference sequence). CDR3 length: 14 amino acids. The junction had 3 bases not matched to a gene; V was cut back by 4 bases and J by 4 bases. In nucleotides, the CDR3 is TGTGCCAGCAGTTCAGCGGGGGAATACAATGAGCAGTTCTTC. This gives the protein CASSSAGEYNEQFF.

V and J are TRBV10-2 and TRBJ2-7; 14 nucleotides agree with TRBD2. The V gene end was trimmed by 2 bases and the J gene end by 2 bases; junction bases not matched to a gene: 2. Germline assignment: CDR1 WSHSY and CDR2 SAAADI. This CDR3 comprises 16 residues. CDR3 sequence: CASSEPGLAGAYEQYF. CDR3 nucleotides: TGCGCCAGCAGTGAGCCGGGACTAGCGGGAGCCTACGAGCAGTACTTC.

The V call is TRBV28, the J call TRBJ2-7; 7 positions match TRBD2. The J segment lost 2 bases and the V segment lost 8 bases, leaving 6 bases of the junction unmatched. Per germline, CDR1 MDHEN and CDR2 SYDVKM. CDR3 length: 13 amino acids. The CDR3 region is CASLSGVPYEQYF. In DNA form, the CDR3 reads TGTGCCAGCTTGAGCGGGGTTCCCTACGAGCAGTACTTC. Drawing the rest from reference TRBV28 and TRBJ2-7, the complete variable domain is DVKVTQSSRYLVKRTGEKVFLECVQDMDHENMFWYRQDPGLGLRLIYFSYDVKMKEKGDIPEGYSVSREKKERFSLILESASTNQTSMYLCASLSGVPYEQYFGPGTRLTVT.

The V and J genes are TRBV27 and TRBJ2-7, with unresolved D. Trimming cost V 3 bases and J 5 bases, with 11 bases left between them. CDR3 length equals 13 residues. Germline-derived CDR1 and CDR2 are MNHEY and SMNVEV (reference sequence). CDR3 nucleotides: TGTGCCAGCAGTTTCGGGCTAGGAAACGAGCAGTACTTC. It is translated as CASSFGLGNEQYF.

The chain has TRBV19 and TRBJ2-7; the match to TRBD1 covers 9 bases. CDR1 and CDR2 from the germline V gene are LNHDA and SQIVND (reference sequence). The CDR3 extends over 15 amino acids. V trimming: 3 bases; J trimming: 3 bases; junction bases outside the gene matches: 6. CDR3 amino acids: CASSIIGTGHYEQYF. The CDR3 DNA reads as TGTGCCAGTAGTATCATCGGGACAGGGCACTACGAGCAGTACTTC. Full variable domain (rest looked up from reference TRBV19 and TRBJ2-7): DGGITQSPKYLFRKEGQNVTLSCEQNLNHDAMYWYRQDPGQGLRLIYYSQIVNDFQKGDIAEGYSVSREKKESFPLTVTSAQKNPTAFYLCASSIIGTGHYEQYFGPGTRLTVT.